Below are 3 T cell receptor beta chains sequenced from a single sample in a study of CD8+ T cells in alopecia areata. TCR sequencing used cDNA made by reverse transcription of extracted RNA. Sequenced by immunoSEQ multiplex PCR; TCRdb stores in-frame clones only, minus some. Here the sample spans roughly 280,000 clones, 60% being singletons. Treatment of the sample: oral pan-JAK inhibitor, 5-10 mg twice daily. The specimen was CD4+ T cells sorted from blood, collected at week 52, from a patient treated with tofacitinib. All receptors come from a human donor with alopecia areata.

The genes are TRBV5-4 and TRBJ2-5; no clear D. The CDR3 runs 13 residues. Germline CDR1 SGHNT, CDR2 YYREEE (reference sequence). V was shortened by 1 base and J by 3 bases, with 7 bases between the two germline ends. The CDR3 region has the DNA TGTGCCAGCAGCTTGAATTCGGAAGAGACCCAGTACTTC. It is translated as CASSLNSEETQYF.

CDR3 region: CASSLVGAFAGELFF. CDR3 bases: TGCGCCAGCAGCTTGGTGGGGGCCTTCGCCGGGGAGCTGTTTTTT. The V gene is TRBV5-1, the J gene TRBJ2-2, with D possibly matching TRBD1 (6 bases). The CDR3 sequence is 15 residues long. The V end lost 0 bases, the J end lost 6 bases, and 12 bases lay between the germline ends. Germline lookup yields CDR1 SGHRS and CDR2 YFSETQ.

V and J are TRBV4-3 and TRBJ1-2, with D uncertain. V lost 0 bases to trimming and J lost 8 bases, with 13 bases between them. This CDR3 comprises 14 residues. CDR1 is LGHNA and CDR2 is YSLEER in the germline V gene. CDR3 DNA: TGCGCCAGCAGCCAAGATCATAGGTTAGGCGGCTACACCTTC. This codes for CASSQDHRLGGYTF.